This T cell receptor (beta chain) was captured by sequencing in a study of identical twins. TCRdb ran MiXCR on the 5' RACE reads and lists one entry per CDR3 protein. The sample carries 400,000 to 500,000 distinct CDR3 sequences, less than 20% recorded once. The V gene's germline CDR1 is SEHNR and CDR2 FQNEAQ (reference sequence). Trimming left V 2 bases short and J 6 bases short, with 8 bases between. CDR3 length equals 13 residues. The specimen sequenced was naive T cells sorted from blood. V usage is TRBV7-9 and J usage is TRBJ2-1; no clear D. The clonotype comes from a man aged 45-60 years in good health. The CDR3 nucleotides read TGTGCCAGCAGCTTATACCCCGGCAATGAGCAGTTCTTC. The encoded protein is CASSLYPGNEQFF.